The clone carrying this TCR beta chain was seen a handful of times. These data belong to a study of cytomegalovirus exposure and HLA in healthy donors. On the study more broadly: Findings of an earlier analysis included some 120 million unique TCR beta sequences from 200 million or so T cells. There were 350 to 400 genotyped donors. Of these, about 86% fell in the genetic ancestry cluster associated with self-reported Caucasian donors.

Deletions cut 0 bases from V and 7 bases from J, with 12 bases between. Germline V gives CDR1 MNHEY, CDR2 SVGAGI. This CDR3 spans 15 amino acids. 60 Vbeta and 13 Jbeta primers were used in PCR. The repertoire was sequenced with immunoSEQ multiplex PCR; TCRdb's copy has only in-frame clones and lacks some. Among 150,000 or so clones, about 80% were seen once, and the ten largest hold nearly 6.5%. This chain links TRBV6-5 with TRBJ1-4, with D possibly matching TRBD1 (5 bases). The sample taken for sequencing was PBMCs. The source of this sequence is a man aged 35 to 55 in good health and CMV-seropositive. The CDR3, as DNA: TGTGCCAGCAGTTACTCGGGGGGGTTAGGTGAAAAACTGTTTTTT. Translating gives CASSYSGGLGEKLFF.